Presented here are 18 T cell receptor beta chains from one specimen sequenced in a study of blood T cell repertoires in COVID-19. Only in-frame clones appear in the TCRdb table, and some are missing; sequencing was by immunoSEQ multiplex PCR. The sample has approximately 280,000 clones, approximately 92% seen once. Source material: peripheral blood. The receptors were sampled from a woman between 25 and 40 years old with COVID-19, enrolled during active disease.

The chain's CDR3 is CAWSGSLGEQFF. In DNA form, the CDR3 reads TGTGCCTGGAGTGGTTCCCTAGGTGAGCAGTTCTTC. The chain links TRBV30 to TRBJ2-1; D gene ambiguous. The CDR3 covers 12 residues. The V gene lost 1 base and the J gene lost 9 bases, with 10 bases spanning the gap. The germline V gene has CDR1 GTSNPN and CDR2 SVGIG (reference sequence).

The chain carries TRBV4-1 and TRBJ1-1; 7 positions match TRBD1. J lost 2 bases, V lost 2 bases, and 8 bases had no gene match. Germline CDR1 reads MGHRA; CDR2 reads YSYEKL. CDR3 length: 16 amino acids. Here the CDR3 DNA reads TGCGCCAGCAGCCAAACACTGACAGGGACTAACACTGAAGCTTTCTTT. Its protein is CASSQTLTGTNTEAFF.

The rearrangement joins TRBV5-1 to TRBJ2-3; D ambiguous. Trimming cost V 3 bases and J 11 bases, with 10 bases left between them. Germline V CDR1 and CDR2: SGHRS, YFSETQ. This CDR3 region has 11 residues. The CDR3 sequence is CASSSRREQYF. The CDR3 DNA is TGCGCCAGCAGCTCGAGGCGCGAGCAGTATTTT.

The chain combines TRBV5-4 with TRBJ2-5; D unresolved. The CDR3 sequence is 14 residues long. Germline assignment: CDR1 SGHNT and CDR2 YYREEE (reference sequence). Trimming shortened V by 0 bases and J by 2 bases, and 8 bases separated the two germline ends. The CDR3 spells CASSLEVRQETQYF. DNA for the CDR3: TGTGCCAGCAGCTTGGAAGTCAGACAAGAGACCCAGTACTTC.

The CDR3 is CASSKSTGSQPQHF. DNA for the CDR3: TGTGCCAGCAGCAAATCAACAGGGAGTCAGCCCCAGCATTTT. V is TRBV21-1 and J is TRBJ1-5; TRBD1 is the table's D call and was not checked against the DNA. TRBV21-1 is a pseudogene segment. The CDR3 sequence is 14 residues long.

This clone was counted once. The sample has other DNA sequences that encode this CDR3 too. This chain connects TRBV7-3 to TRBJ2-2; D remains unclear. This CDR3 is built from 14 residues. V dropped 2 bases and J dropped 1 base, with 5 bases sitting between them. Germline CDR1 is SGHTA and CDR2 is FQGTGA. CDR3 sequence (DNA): TGTGCCAGCAGCTTATTCCAGAACACCGGGGAGCTGTTTTTT. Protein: CASSLFQNTGELFF. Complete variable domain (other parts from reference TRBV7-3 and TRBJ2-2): GAGVSQTPSNKVTEKGKYVELRCDPISGHTALYWYRQSLGQGPEFLIYFQGTGAADDSGLPNDRFFAVRPEGSVSTLKIQRTERGDSAVYLCASSLFQNTGELFFGEGSRLTVL.

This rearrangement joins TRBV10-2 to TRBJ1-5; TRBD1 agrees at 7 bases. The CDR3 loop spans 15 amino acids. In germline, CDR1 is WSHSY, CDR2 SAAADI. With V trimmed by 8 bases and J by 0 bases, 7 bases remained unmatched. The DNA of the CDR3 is TGCGCCAGCCGGCGCCCAGGGGGTAGCAATCAGCCCCAGCATTTT. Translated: CASRRPGGSNQPQHF.

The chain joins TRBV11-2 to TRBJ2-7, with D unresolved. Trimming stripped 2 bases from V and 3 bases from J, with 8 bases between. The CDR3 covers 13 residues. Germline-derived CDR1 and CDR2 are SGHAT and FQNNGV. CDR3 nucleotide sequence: TGTGCCAGCAGCTTACGACTCCTCTACGAGCAGTACTTC. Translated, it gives CASSLRLLYEQYF.

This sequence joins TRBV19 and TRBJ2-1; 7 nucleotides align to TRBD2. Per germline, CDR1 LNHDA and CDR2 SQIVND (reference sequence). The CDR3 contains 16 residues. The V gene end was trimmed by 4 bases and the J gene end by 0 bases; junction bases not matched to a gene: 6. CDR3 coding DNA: TGTGCCAGTAGTACTCTAGCGGTTCCCTCCTACAATGAGCAGTTCTTC. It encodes CASSTLAVPSYNEQFF. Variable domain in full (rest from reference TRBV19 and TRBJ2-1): DGGITQSPKYLFRKEGQNVTLSCEQNLNHDAMYWYRQDPGQGLRLIYYSQIVNDFQKGDIAEGYSVSREKKESFPLTVTSAQKNPTAFYLCASSTLAVPSYNEQFFGPGTRLTVL.

The CDR3 DNA reads as TGTGCCAGTACCTTGGGACTCAGAATGAACACTGAAGCTTTCTTT. Amino acids: CASTLGLRMNTEAFF. The J gene is TRBJ1-1, the V gene TRBV19, with D tentatively TRBD1 (5 bases). From germline, CDR1 is LNHDA and CDR2 SQIVND (reference sequence). The CDR3 is 15 amino acids. Between the trimmed V and J ends, which lost 7 bases and 0 bases, there was a span of 15 bases.

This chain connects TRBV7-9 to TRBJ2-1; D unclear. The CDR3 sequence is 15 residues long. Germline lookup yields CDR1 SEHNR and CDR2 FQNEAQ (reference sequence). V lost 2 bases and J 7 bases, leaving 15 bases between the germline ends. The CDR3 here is CASSLILPDENEQFF. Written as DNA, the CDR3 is TGTGCCAGCAGCTTAATACTCCCTGATGAAAATGAGCAGTTCTTC.

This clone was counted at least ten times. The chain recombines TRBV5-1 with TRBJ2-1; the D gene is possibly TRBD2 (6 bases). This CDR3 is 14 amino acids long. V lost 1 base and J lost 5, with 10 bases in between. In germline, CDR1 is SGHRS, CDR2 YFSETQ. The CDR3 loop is CASSLPSANNEQFF. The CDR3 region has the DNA TGCGCCAGCAGCTTGCCTAGCGCCAACAATGAGCAGTTCTTC.

The CDR3 DNA reads as TGTGCCAGCAGCCAACAACCTCACGACCCCTCGGGAACGTACCAAGAGACCCAGTACTTC. This sequence encodes CASSQQPHDPSGTYQETQYF. The chain uses TRBV4-2 and TRBJ2-5; a weak D match, TRBD2 (5 bases). CDR1 is LGHNA and CDR2 is YNFKEQ in the germline V gene. The CDR3 contains 20 residues. Trimming cost V 2 bases and J 0 bases, with 25 bases left between them.

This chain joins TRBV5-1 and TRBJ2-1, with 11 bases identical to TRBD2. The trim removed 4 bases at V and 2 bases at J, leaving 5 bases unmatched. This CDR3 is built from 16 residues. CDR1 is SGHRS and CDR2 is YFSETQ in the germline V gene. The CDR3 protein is CASSTTSGRPYNEQFF. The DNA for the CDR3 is TGCGCCAGCAGCACTACTAGCGGGAGACCCTACAATGAGCAGTTCTTC.

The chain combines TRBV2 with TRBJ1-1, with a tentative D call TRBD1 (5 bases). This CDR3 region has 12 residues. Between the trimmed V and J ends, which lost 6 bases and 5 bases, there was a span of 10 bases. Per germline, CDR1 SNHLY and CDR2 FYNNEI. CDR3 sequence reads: CASRFGGTEAFF. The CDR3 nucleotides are TGTGCCAGCAGGTTCGGGGGAACTGAAGCTTTCTTT.

CDR3 protein: CASSFVFTDTQYF. The CDR3 DNA reads as TGTGCCAGCAGCTTTGTCTTTACAGATACGCAGTATTTT. The V and J genes are TRBV7-6 and TRBJ2-3; no reliable D call. Germline CDR1 SGHVS, CDR2 FNYEAQ. This CDR3 contains 13 residues. V lost 3 bases and J 3 bases, leaving 7 bases between the germline ends.

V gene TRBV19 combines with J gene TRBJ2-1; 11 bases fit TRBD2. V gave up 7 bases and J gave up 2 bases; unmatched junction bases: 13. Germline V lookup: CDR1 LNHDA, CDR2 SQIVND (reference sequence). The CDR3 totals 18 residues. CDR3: CASTPTGVLAGAYNEQFF. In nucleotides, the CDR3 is TGTGCCAGTACGCCCACAGGGGTACTAGCGGGAGCCTACAATGAGCAGTTCTTC.

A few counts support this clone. The CDR3 reads CASSYGGGWDTEAFF. CDR3 in DNA: TGTGCCAGCAGTTACGGGGGAGGGTGGGACACTGAAGCTTTCTTT. The rearrangement joins TRBV6-6 to TRBJ1-1; D is possibly TRBD1 (5 bases). The germline V gene has CDR1 MNHNY and CDR2 SVGAGI (reference sequence). The V and J ends lost 2 bases and 3 bases respectively, with 13 bases between them. CDR3 length: 15 residues.